These 18 T cell receptor beta chains were all obtained from the same sample, sequenced in a study of identical twins. TCRdb used MiXCR to reprocess the 5' RACE reads, holding one entry per CDR3 protein. This sample has approximately 600,000 distinct CDR3 sequences; about 7% occur once, and the top ten carry about 1.5%. The sample was also linked to a second study, of yellow fever vaccine responses in identical twins.

The specimen sequenced was PBMCs. The receptors shown here come from a woman in her late teens or twenties in good health.

This clonotype was recorded a few times. The chain carries TRBV20-1 and TRBJ2-2, with 13 nucleotides matching TRBD2. Germline V gives CDR1 DFQATT, CDR2 SNEGSKA (reference sequence). This CDR3 is built from 18 residues. J gave up 4 bases and V 2 bases, and 10 bases lay outside the gene matches. CDR3 sequence reads: CSARHGTSGIGGTGELFF. In DNA, the CDR3 is TGCAGTGCTAGACACGGGACTAGCGGGATTGGTGGCACCGGGGAGCTGTTTTTT.

V is TRBV3-1 and J is TRBJ2-1; 11 bases line up with TRBD2. Looked up from germline, CDR1 is LGHDT and CDR2 is YNNKEL (reference sequence). The CDR3 runs 19 residues. Here the CDR3 reads CTCSPFGSGRGERYNEQFF. The CDR3, as DNA: TGTACCTGCAGCCCCTTCGGTAGCGGGAGGGGGGAACGGTACAATGAGCAGTTCTTC.

DNA for the CDR3: TGTGCCAGCAGCCTCACAGAAGGGGGTTTCTATGGCTACACCTTC. It translates to CASSLTEGGFYGYTF. The rearrangement uses TRBV11-2 and TRBJ1-2, with a possible D match to TRBD1 (6 bases). The CDR3 covers 15 residues. The germline V and J ends were trimmed by 5 bases and 4 bases, with 17 bases remaining between them. Germline CDR1 SGHAT, CDR2 FQNNGV.

The V gene is TRBV28, the J gene TRBJ2-5; perhaps TRBD1 as D (6 bases). Per germline, CDR1 MDHEN and CDR2 SYDVKM. Trimming pared 6 bases from V and 6 bases from J, leaving 11 bases between. The CDR3 covers 12 residues. CDR3 nucleotides: TGTGCCAGCAGCCCAGGGGACCAGACCCAGTACTTC. It yields the protein CASSPGDQTQYF.

This clonotype was counted ten times or more. The chain uses TRBV15 and TRBJ2-1; possibly TRBD2 for D (6 bases). The length of the CDR3 is 21 residues. Deletions cut 0 bases from V and 5 bases from J, with 29 bases between. Germline values: CDR1 LNHNV, CDR2 YYDKDF (reference sequence). CDR3 sequence reads: CATSRDKFPRRRAGGDNEQFF. The CDR3 DNA reads TGTGCCACCAGCAGAGATAAATTTCCCCGACGGAGGGCCGGGGGTGACAATGAGCAGTTCTTC.

This clonotype was counted between two and nine times. The chain couples TRBV9 to TRBJ2-7; D is possibly TRBD1 (6 bases). Germline CDR1 SGDLS, CDR2 YYNGEE. With 4 bases removed from V and 3 bases from J, the gap between germline ends came to 23 bases. The CDR3 is 17 residues long. The CDR3: CASSPTSGRGDFYEQYV. In nucleotides, the CDR3 is TGTGCCAGCAGCCCCACCTCGGGCAGGGGCGATTTCTACGAGCAGTACGTC.

This clonotype was observed a few times. In nucleotides, the CDR3 is TGCGCCAGCAGCTTGGTCCAGGGGGACACTGAAGCTTTCTTT. It yields the protein CASSLVQGDTEAFF. The chain combines TRBV5-1 with TRBJ1-1; 7 bases match TRBD1. The V gene's germline CDR1 is SGHRS and CDR2 YFSETQ. V trimming: 0 bases; J trimming: 3 bases; junction bases outside the gene matches: 2. This CDR3 has 14 residues. Based on the CDR3 plus reference TRBV5-1 and TRBJ1-1, the full variable domain is KAGVTQTPRYLIKTRGQQVTLSCSPISGHRSVSWYQQTPGQGLQFLFEYFSETQRNKGNFPGRFSGRQFSNSRSEMNVSTLELGDSALYLCASSLVQGDTEAFFGQGTRLTVV.

In this sample, this clonotype turned up a few times. This sequence joins TRBV4-1 and TRBJ2-5; 9 nucleotides line up with TRBD2. V dropped 1 base and J dropped 5; count of bases not matched to a gene: 5. CDR1 is MGHRA, CDR2 YSYEKL, per germline. CDR3 length: 15 amino acids. The CDR3 here is CASSQGRTSAETQYF. CDR3 nucleotide sequence: TGCGCCAGCAGCCAAGGACGGACTAGCGCGGAGACCCAGTACTTC.

This clonotype was picked up many times. The chain is built from TRBV6-5 and TRBJ1-4; 8 nucleotides line up with TRBD1. The CDR3 consists of 14 residues. With V trimmed by 3 bases and J by 6 bases, 3 bases remained unmatched. Germline CDR1 MNHEY, CDR2 SVGAGI. CDR3 DNA: TGTGCCAGCAGTTATTTGACAGGGGATGAAAAACTGTTTTTT. Protein: CASSYLTGDEKLFF.

Remarks on this clonotype: A much bigger clone sits one base away, suggesting this may be a read error. This sequence joins TRBV12-3 or TRBV12-4 and TRBJ2-7; TRBD1 matches 8 bases. This CDR3 is 15 amino acids long. CDR3 DNA: TGTGCCAGAAGTTTCCGGGACAGGAGCTCCTACGAGCAGTACTTC. It yields the protein CARSFRDRSSYEQYF.

J is TRBJ2-5 and V is TRBV7-3; D is possibly TRBD2 (6 bases). CDR1 and CDR2 from the germline V gene are SGHTA and FQGTGA. This CDR3 spans 13 amino acids. V shed 0 bases and J shed 7 bases, with 9 bases lying between them. CDR3 protein: CASSLTGTGTQYF. The CDR3 nucleotides read TGTGCCAGCAGCTTAACAGGGACTGGGACCCAGTACTTC.

This clonotype was detected a few times. This CDR3 is CASSGTSGNPYEQYF. CDR3 DNA sequence: TGTGCCAGCAGCGGGACTAGCGGGAACCCCTACGAGCAGTACTTC. The chain combines TRBV7-9 with TRBJ2-7, with 13 bases fitting TRBD2. CDR1 and CDR2 from the germline V gene are SEHNR and FQNEAQ (reference sequence). V lost 5 bases, J lost 2 bases, and 3 bases stayed unmatched. This CDR3 comprises 15 residues.

This clonotype has at least ten counts. The genes are TRBV5-5 and TRBJ2-7, with TRBD2 identical over 9 bases. V was pared by 0 bases and J by 4 bases, with 8 bases of the junction left unmatched. Germline assignment: CDR1 SGHKS and CDR2 YYEKEE (reference sequence). The CDR3 length is 16 residues. The CDR3 loop is CASSLGLAESRYEQYF. The CDR3 DNA follows: TGTGCCAGCAGCTTGGGACTAGCGGAATCCCGATACGAGCAGTACTTC.

This clonotype was detected only a few times. The rearrangement joins TRBV6-5 to TRBJ2-7; D is tentatively TRBD1 or TRBD2 (5 bases each). The CDR3 loop spans 14 amino acids. The germline CDR1 and CDR2 sequences are MNHEY and SVGAGI. Trimming took 3 bases from V and 2 from J, leaving 11 bases between them. The CDR3 reads CASSYEGPPYEQYF. The DNA of the CDR3 is TGTGCCAGCAGTTATGAGGGGCCCCCCTACGAGCAGTACTTC.

The CDR3 here is CASIGQGTTGELFF. For the CDR3, the DNA is TGCGCCAGCATAGGACAGGGGACCACCGGGGAGCTGTTTTTT. The chain is built from TRBV5-1 and TRBJ2-2, with 9 bases that match TRBD1. Looked up from germline, CDR1 is SGHRS and CDR2 is YFSETQ. The CDR3 has 14 residues. The junction had 4 bases not matched to a gene; V was cut back by 6 bases and J by 4 bases.

There are a few counts of this clonotype. The V and J genes are TRBV20-1 and TRBJ2-2, with 7 bases identical to TRBD2. Germline loops: CDR1 DFQATT, CDR2 SNEGSKA (reference sequence). J was trimmed by 5 bases and V by 3 bases; bases with no gene match: 6. This CDR3 region has 14 residues. CDR3 amino acids: CSASPAGDTGELFF. The CDR3 DNA sequence: TGCAGTGCTAGTCCGGCGGGGGATACCGGGGAGCTGTTTTTT.

This clonotype was observed a few times. V is TRBV6-1 and J is TRBJ2-2; D may correspond to TRBD1 or TRBD2 (6 bases each). Germline V gene data show CDR1 as MNHNS and CDR2 as SASEGT. The CDR3 covers 16 residues. V lost 8 bases to trimming and J lost 4 bases, with 20 bases between them. In nucleotides, the CDR3 is TGTGCCAGCCTACCGTTATATGGAGGGGGCACCGGGGAGCTGTTTTTT. As protein: CASLPLYGGGTGELFF.

This clonotype has only a few counts. CDR3 loop: CASSEGGVYEQYF. For the CDR3, the DNA is TGCGCCAGCAGTGAGGGGGGAGTCTACGAGCAGTACTTC. The V and J genes are TRBV10-1 and TRBJ2-7; possibly TRBD1 or TRBD2 for D (5 bases each). Trimming removed 2 bases at V and 3 bases at J, with 8 bases between. The CDR3 spans 13 residues. CDR1 and CDR2 (germline): WNHNN, SYGVQD (reference sequence).